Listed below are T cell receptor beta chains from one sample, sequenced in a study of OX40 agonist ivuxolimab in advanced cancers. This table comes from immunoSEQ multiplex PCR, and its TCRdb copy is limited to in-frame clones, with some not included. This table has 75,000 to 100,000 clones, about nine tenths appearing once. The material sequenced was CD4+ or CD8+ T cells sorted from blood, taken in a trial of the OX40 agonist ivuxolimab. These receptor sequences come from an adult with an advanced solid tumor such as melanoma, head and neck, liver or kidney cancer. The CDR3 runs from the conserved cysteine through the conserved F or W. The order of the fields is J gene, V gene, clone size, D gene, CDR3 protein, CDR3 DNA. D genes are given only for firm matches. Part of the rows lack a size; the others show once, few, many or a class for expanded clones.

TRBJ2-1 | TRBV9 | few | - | CASSGDPGSYNEQFF | TGTGCCAGCAGCGGAGACCCTGGCTCCTACAATGAGCAGTTCTTC
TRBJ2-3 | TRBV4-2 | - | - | CASSRGGPASDTQYF | TGTGCCAGCAGCCGAGGCGGCCCAGCGTCAGATACGCAGTATTTT
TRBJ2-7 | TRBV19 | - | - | CASSIDGGGLREQYF | TGTGCCAGTAGTATTGATGGCGGCGGCCTAAGGGAGCAGTACTTC
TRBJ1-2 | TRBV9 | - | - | CASSVADSYGYTF | TGTGCCAGCAGCGTAGCCGACAGCTATGGCTACACCTTC
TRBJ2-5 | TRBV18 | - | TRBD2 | CASSPRSAGGQQTQYF | TGTGCCAGCTCACCACGCTCGGCGGGAGGGCAGCAGACCCAGTACTTC
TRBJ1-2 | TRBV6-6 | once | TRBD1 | CASSFPTGQGAGGYTF | TGTGCCAGCAGTTTCCCGACGGGACAGGGGGCGGGTGGCTACACCTTC
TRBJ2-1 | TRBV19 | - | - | CASSIPDSNEQFF | TGTGCCAGTAGTATCCCGGACAGCAATGAGCAGTTCTTC
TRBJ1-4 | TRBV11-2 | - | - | CASSPGTFNEKLFF | TGTGCCAGCAGCCCCGGGACCTTCAATGAAAAACTGTTTTTT
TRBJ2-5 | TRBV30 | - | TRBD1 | CASRNPGQGVETQYF | TGTGCCTCCCGAAACCCGGGACAGGGGGTCGAGACCCAGTACTTC
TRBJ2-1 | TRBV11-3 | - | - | CASSFGQPVGEQFF | TGTGCCAGCAGCTTTGGCCAGCCGGTTGGTGAGCAGTTCTTC
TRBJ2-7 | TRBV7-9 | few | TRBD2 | CASSSMGLGEYEQYF | TGTGCCAGCAGCTCTATGGGACTAGGGGAGTACGAGCAGTACTTC
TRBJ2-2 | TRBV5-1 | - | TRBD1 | CASSWTGTTGELFF | TGCGCCAGCAGCTGGACAGGGACCACCGGGGAGCTGTTTTTT
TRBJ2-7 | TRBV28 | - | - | CASSFDSYEQYF | TGTGCCAGCAGTTTCGACTCCTACGAGCAGTACTTC
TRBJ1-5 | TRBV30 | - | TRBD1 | CAWSEQGAVQPQHF | TGTGCCTGGAGCGAACAGGGGGCAGTTCAGCCCCAGCATTTT
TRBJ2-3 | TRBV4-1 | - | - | CASSPSGGLSTDTQYF | TGCGCCAGCAGCCCCTCCGGCGGGTTGAGCACAGATACGCAGTATTTT
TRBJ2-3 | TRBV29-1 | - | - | CSVGLADTQYF | TGCAGCGTCGGACTGGCCGATACGCAGTATTTT
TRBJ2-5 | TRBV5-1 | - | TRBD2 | CASSRGLAVQETQYF | TGCGCCAGCAGCAGGGGACTAGCGGTTCAAGAGACCCAGTACTTC
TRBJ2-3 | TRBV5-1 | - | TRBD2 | CASSLGASGDTDTQYF | TGCGCCAGCAGCTTGGGTGCTAGCGGGGACACAGATACGCAGTATTTT
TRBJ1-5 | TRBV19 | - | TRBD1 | CASSIPTGGGNQPQHF | TGTGCCAGTAGTATTCCTACAGGGGGCGGGAATCAGCCCCAGCATTTT
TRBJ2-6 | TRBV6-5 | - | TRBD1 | CASGQGDGANVLTF | TGTGCCAGCGGACAGGGGGACGGGGCCAACGTCCTGACTTTC
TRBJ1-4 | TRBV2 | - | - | CASRREGRNEKLFF | TGTGCCAGCAGGAGGGAGGGTAGGAATGAAAAACTGTTTTTT
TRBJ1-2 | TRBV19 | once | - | CASSRQAHYGYTF | TGTGCCAGTAGCAGACAGGCTCACTATGGCTACACCTTC
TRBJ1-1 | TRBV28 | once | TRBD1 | CASTPGGGDTEAFF | TGTGCCAGCACTCCAGGGGGAGGGGACACTGAAGCTTTCTTT
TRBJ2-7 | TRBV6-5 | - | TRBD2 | CASSPTSGATYEQYF | TGTGCCAGCAGCCCGACTAGCGGGGCTACCTACGAGCAGTACTTC
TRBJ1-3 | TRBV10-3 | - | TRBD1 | CAISKDRGSGNTIYF | TGTGCCATCAGTAAGGACAGGGGGAGTGGAAACACCATATATTTT
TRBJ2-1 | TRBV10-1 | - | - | CASSEGSKNEQFF | TGCGCCAGCAGTGAGGGGAGTAAGAATGAGCAGTTCTTC
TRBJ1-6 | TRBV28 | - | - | CASSLTDSGPASPLHF | TGTGCCAGCAGTTTGACTGATTCAGGGCCTGCTTCACCCCTCCACTTT
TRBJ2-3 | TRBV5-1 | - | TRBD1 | CASSAAGRGSADTQYF | TGCGCCAGCAGCGCGGCTGGCAGGGGGAGCGCAGATACGCAGTATTTT
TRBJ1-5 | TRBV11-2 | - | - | CASSLGVNQPQHF | TGTGCCAGCAGCTTAGGGGTGAATCAGCCCCAGCATTTT
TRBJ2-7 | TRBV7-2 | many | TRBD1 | CASSPDRSSYEQYF | TGTGCCAGCAGCCCGGACAGGAGCTCCTACGAGCAGTACTTC
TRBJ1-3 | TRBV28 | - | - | CASSLAPGLGNTIYF | TGTGCCAGCAGTTTAGCGCCGGGCCTAGGAAACACCATATATTTT
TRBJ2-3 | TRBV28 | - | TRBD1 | CASSGQGRADTQYF | TGTGCCAGCAGTGGACAGGGGAGGGCAGATACGCAGTATTTT
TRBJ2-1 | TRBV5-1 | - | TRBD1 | CASSLQGSEQFF | TGCGCCAGCAGCTTACAGGGGAGTGAGCAGTTCTTC
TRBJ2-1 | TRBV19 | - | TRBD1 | CASSIEGQNNEQFF | TGTGCCAGTAGTATAGAGGGACAGAACAATGAGCAGTTCTTC
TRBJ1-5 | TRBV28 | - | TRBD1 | CASSFPGGYNQPQHF | TGTGCCAGCAGTTTCCCAGGGGGCTACAATCAGCCCCAGCATTTT
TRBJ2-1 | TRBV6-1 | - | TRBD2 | CASSPIAGTYNEQFF | TGTGCCAGCAGTCCCATAGCGGGAACCTACAATGAGCAGTTCTTC
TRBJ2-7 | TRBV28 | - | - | CASSFSGTVGEQYF | TGTGCCAGCAGTTTTAGTGGGACTGTGGGCGAGCAGTACTTC
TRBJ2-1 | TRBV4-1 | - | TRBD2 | CASRLPGLAGNEQFF | TGCGCCAGCAGACTCCCGGGACTAGCGGGAAATGAGCAGTTCTTC
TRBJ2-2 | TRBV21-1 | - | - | CASSISPMTGELFF | TGTGCCAGCAGCATCTCCCCAATGACCGGGGAGCTGTTTTTT
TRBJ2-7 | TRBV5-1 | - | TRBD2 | CASSLGGLAGTYEQYF | TGCGCCAGCAGCTTGGGCGGACTAGCGGGTACCTACGAGCAGTACTTC
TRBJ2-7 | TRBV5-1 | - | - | CASSLAAPGTYEQYF | TGCGCCAGCAGCTTGGCTGCCCCGGGGACCTACGAGCAGTACTTC
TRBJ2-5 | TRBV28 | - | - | CASSFGGYQETQYF | TGTGCCAGCAGCTTCGGGGGTTACCAAGAGACCCAGTACTTC
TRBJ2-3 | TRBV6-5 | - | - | CASKLAVSTDTQYF | TGTGCCAGCAAGTTAGCGGTTAGCACAGATACGCAGTATTTT
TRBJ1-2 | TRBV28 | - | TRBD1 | CASTMDRGYGYTF | TGTGCCAGCACCATGGACAGGGGTTATGGCTACACCTTC
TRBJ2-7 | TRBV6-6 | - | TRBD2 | CASSFGGYEQYF | TGTGCCAGCAGTTTCGGGGGGTACGAGCAGTACTTC